The clone carrying this TCR beta chain rates as medium-sized. The data are from a study of sequential checkpoint blockade in melanoma. At the level of the study: Randomization was 1:1 between first-line nivolumab→ipilimumab and ipilimumab→nivolumab.

Losses at the gene ends were 1 base for V and 2 bases for J; bases not matched to a gene: 7. This CDR3 comprises 16 residues. The germline gives CDR1 SEHNR, CDR2 FQNEAQ (reference sequence). Treatment denoted: randomized to nivolumab then ipilimumab (arm A) or the reverse (arm B). DNA-damaging chemotherapy had not been given to any patient beforehand. From thawed PBMCs, live CD3+CD8+ cells negative for CD19 and CD56 were sorted. Sequencing used immunoSEQ multiplex PCR; TCRdb keeps in-frame clones, though not all of them. The sample includes some 14,000 clones, approximately 82% of them seen just once.

This clonotype was obtained from a human donor with melanoma. This specimen consisted of CD8+ T cells sorted from blood (inferred from file names), obtained from a patient given nivolumab and ipilimumab in sequence. J is TRBJ2-7 and V is TRBV7-9, with TRBD2 matching over 8 bases. CDR3 bases: TGTGCCAGCAGCTTAGAGTACGGCGGGAGGCCCTACGAGCAGTACTTC. It is translated as CASSLEYGGRPYEQYF.